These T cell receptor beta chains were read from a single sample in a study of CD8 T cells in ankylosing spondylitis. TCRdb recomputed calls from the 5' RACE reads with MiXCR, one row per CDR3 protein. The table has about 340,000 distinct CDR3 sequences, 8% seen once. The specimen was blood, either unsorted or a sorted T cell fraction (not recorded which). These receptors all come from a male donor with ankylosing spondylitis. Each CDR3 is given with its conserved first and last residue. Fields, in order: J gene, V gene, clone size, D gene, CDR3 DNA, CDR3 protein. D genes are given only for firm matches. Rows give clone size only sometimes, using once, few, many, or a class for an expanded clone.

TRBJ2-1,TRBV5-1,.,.,TGCGCCAGCAGGAGTCGGAGCGACTCCTACAATGAGCAGTTCTTC,CASRSRSDSYNEQFF
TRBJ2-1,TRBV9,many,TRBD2,TGTGCCAGCAGCGTTGGGACTAGCGGGAGTAATGAGCAGTTCTTC,CASSVGTSGSNEQFF
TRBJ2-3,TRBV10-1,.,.,TGCGCCAGCAGTGCGACCCTAGGGACCACAGATACGCAGTATTTT,CASSATLGTTDTQYF
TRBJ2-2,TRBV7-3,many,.,TGTGCCAGCAGCCTAGGAGGTCAGAACACCGGGGAGCTGTTTTTT,CASSLGGQNTGELFF
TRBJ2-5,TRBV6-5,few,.,TGTGCCACCCGTCGAGCGGGGACCCAGTACTTC,CATRRAGTQYF
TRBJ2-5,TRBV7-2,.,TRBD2,TGTGCCAGCAGCTGGAAGTGGGAGGGAATGGAGACCCAGTACTTC,CASSWKWEGMETQYF
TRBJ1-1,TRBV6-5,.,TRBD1,TGTGCCAGCAGTTACTTGACAGGGTCGGGCATGAACACTGAAGCTTTCTTT,CASSYLTGSGMNTEAFF
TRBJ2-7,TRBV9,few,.,TGTGCCAGCAGCGTCGCCGGGACCGTCACCTACGAGCAGTACTTC,CASSVAGTVTYEQYF
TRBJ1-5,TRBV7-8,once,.,TGTCTCGGAGCTCAGCCCCAGCATTTT,CLGAQPQHF
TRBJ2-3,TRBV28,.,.,TGTGCCAGCGGTCGGGACAAGGAAGTAAATACGCAGTATTTT,CASGRDKEVNTQYF
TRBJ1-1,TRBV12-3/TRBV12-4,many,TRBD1,TGTGCCAGCAGTAGGACAGGGAAACCTTTCTTT,CASSRTGKPFF
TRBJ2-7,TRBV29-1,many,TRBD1,TGCAGCGCCTCGACAGGGCCCTACGAGCAGTACTTC,CSASTGPYEQYF
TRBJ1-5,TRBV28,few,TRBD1,TGTGCCAGCAGCTTTCCTCCCCCGACAGGGCGCAATCAGCCCCAGCATTTT,CASSFPPPTGRNQPQHF
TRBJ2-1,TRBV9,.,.,TGTGCCAGCAGCGGAGAGACTGGAACCTACAATGAGCAGTTCTTC,CASSGETGTYNEQFF
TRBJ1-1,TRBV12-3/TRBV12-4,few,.,TGTGCCAGCAGCCCCAATGGCGGGGGGAACACTGAAGCTTTCTTT,CASSPNGGGNTEAFF
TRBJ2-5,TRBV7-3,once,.,TGTGCCAGCAGCCCAGAGGTGGGCCGGATTAGGGCCCAGTACTTC,CASSPEVGRIRAQYF
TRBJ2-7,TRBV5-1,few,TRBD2,TGCGCCAGCAGTCAAAGCGGGAGATCGTACGAGCAGTACTTC,CASSQSGRSYEQYF
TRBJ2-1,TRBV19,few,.,TGTGCCAGTAGTATTCCGGGACGGTCAGCCTCCAATGAGCAGTTCTTC,CASSIPGRSASNEQFF
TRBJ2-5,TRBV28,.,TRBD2,TGTGCCAGCAGTACTAGCGGGGAGAGGGCAGAGACCCAGTACTTC,CASSTSGERAETQYF
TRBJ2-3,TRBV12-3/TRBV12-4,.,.,TGTGCCAGCAGTTTGGACTGGGCACGCACAGATACGCAGTATTTT,CASSLDWARTDTQYF
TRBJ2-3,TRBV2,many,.,TGTGCCAGCAACAGGGAGTTTGATACGCAGTATTTT,CASNREFDTQYF
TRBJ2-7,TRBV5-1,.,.,TGCGCCAGCAGCACCGGGACCTCTTACGAGCAGTACTTC,CASSTGTSYEQYF
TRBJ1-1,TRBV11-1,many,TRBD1,TGTGCCAGCAGCCGTGGACAGGGGGTCACTGAAGCTTTCTTT,CASSRGQGVTEAFF
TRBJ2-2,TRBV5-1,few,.,TGCGCCAGCAGCCAGCGGCGAGAGACGTTGAACACCGGGGAGCTGTTTTTT,CASSQRRETLNTGELFF
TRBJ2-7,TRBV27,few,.,TGTGCCAGCAGTTTATCCCCAGGCGGCGAGCAGTACTTC,CASSLSPGGEQYF
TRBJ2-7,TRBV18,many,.,TGTGCCAGCTCAACTCAAGGCGTCGTGAACGAGCAGTACTTC,CASSTQGVVNEQYF
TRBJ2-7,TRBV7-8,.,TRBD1,TGTGCCAGCAGCTTAGCGGGGCCAGGGGGCTACGAGCAGTACTTC,CASSLAGPGGYEQYF
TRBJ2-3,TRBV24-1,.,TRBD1,TGTGCCACCAGTGAACCGGGACAGGGGACCCCCGCCCCTTTCACAGATACGCAGTATTTT,CATSEPGQGTPAPFTDTQYF
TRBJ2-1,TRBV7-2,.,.,TGTGCCAGCAGCTTACTCGGGACTCCGAATTACAATGAGCAGTTCTTC,CASSLLGTPNYNEQFF